Listed below are T cell receptor beta chains from one sample, sequenced in a study of CD8 T cells in Susac syndrome. Each CDR3 protein gets one entry after TCRdb re-called the immunoSEQ multiplex PCR reads with MiXCR. The repertoire holds approximately 100,000 distinct CDR3 sequences, with 85% to 95% as singletons. What was sequenced was CD8+ T cells from PBMCs. The source of these receptors is a human donor in good health. Each CDR3 is given with its conserved first and last residue. D genes are given only for firm matches. The size entry is marked missing in some rows and otherwise reads once, few, many or a size class.

once	TRBV2	TRBJ2-2	TRBD2	CASRTGSRGSNTGELFF	TGTGCCAGCAGGACCGGCTCCCGCGGGAGCAACACCGGGGAGCTGTTTTTT
NA	TRBV5-6	TRBJ2-3	NA	CASTVLLTGGRDTQYF	TGTGCCAGCACGGTCCTCTTGACGGGGGGCCGAGATACGCAGTATTTT
NA	TRBV2	TRBJ1-5	NA	CASSEGQVSNQPQHF	TGTGCCAGCAGTGAAGGACAGGTTAGCAATCAGCCCCAGCATTTT
NA	TRBV7-3	TRBJ2-3	TRBD1	CASRTGSFTDTQYF	TGTGCCAGCAGGACAGGGTCATTCACAGATACGCAGTATTTT
once	TRBV21-1	TRBJ1-2	NA	CASPGAGRYGYTF	TGTGCCAGCCCGGGGGCAGGGCGCTATGGCTACACCTTC
NA	TRBV20-1	TRBJ2-5	TRBD2	CSASGTTIKETQYF	TGCAGTGCGTCCGGGACTACAATTAAAGAGACCCAGTACTTC
NA	TRBV6-5	TRBJ2-1	TRBD2	CASSPQLAGGEQFF	TGTGCCAGCAGCCCCCAGCTAGCGGGAGGTGAGCAGTTCTTC
NA	TRBV14	TRBJ2-1	NA	CASSQVRGAGQFF	TGTGCCAGCAGCCAAGTACGGGGGGCGGGGCAGTTCTTC
NA	TRBV29-1	TRBJ1-1	NA	CSVAGSRKAEAFF	TGCAGCGTTGCAGGGTCTCGGAAAGCTGAAGCTTTCTTT
NA	TRBV12-3/TRBV12-4	TRBJ2-2	NA	CASSPTLWELFF	TGTGCCAGCAGTCCAACACTTTGGGAGCTGTTTTTT
NA	TRBV4-3	TRBJ1-5	NA	CASSQALGSNQPQHF	TGCGCCAGCAGCCAAGCCTTGGGCAGCAATCAGCCCCAGCATTTT
NA	TRBV15	TRBJ1-2	NA	CATSRGVATDYGYTF	TGTGCCACCAGCAGAGGTGTAGCGACGGACTATGGCTACACCTTC
NA	TRBV14	TRBJ2-1	TRBD2	CASSHSSGIYNEQFF	TGTGCCAGCAGCCACTCTAGCGGGATCTACAATGAGCAGTTCTTC
NA	TRBV25-1	TRBJ2-5	TRBD1	CASSGGTGRQTQYF	TGTGCCAGCAGTGGAGGGACAGGCCGGCAGACCCAGTACTTC
NA	TRBV5-6	TRBJ2-1	NA	CASSFGAANNEQFF	TGTGCCAGCAGCTTCGGGGCAGCAAACAATGAGCAGTTCTTC
NA	TRBV4-3	TRBJ1-1	NA	CASSIDTRTEAFF	TGCGCCAGCAGCATCGACACGAGAACTGAAGCTTTCTTT
NA	TRBV20-1	TRBJ2-1	TRBD2	CSASYGSGRSSYNEQFF	TGCAGTGCTAGTTATGGTAGCGGGAGGTCCTCCTACAATGAGCAGTTCTTC
NA	TRBV29-1	TRBJ1-4	TRBD1	CSVGEGARIGEKLFF	TGCAGCGTTGGTGAGGGGGCCCGGATAGGTGAAAAACTGTTTTTT
NA	TRBV29-1	TRBJ2-7	NA	CSVARGPYEQYF	TGCAGCGTTGCTCGCGGTCCCTACGAGCAGTACTTC
NA	TRBV12-5	TRBJ1-1	NA	CASGSTAVNTEAFF	TGTGCTAGTGGTTCTACGGCAGTAAACACTGAAGCTTTCTTT
NA	TRBV6-2/TRBV6-3	TRBJ1-1	TRBD1	CASSSNPGQGSTEAFF	TGTGCCAGCAGTTCAAATCCGGGACAGGGGAGCACTGAAGCTTTCTTT
NA	TRBV27	TRBJ2-5	NA	CASSPYGLLQETQYF	TGTGCCAGCAGTCCTTACGGGCTGTTACAAGAGACCCAGTACTTC
NA	TRBV29-1	TRBJ2-7	NA	CSVDADYEQYF	TGCAGCGTGGACGCAGACTACGAGCAGTACTTC
NA	TRBV6-5	TRBJ1-3	NA	CASSTKGRRNTIYF	TGTGCCAGCAGCACAAAGGGGAGAAGAAACACCATATATTTT
NA	TRBV7-8	TRBJ2-6	NA	CASCRIAGANVLTF	TGTGCCTCCTGCCGCATTGCTGGGGCCAACGTCCTGACTTTC
NA	TRBV2	TRBJ2-5	NA	CASSDNRRETQYF	TGTGCCAGCAGTGATAATCGGCGCGAGACCCAGTACTTC
NA	TRBV9	TRBJ2-1	NA	CASSDNNLENEQFF	TGTGCCAGCAGTGACAATAACCTCGAGAATGAGCAGTTCTTC
NA	TRBV7-2	TRBJ2-2	TRBD1	CASSTRQGANTGELFF	TGTGCCAGCAGCACCCGACAGGGGGCGAACACCGGGGAGCTGTTTTTT
NA	TRBV12-5	TRBJ2-1	NA	CASGGRTSYNEQFF	TGTGCTAGTGGGGGAAGGACATCCTACAATGAGCAGTTCTTC
NA	TRBV21-1	TRBJ2-7	NA	CASSKALAGPYEQYF	TGTGCCAGCAGCAAAGCCCTAGCGGGGCCCTACGAGCAGTACTTC
NA	TRBV25-1	TRBJ2-7	TRBD2	CATRGGGLGREQYF	TGTGCCACACGTGGGGGGGGTCTGGGTCGCGAGCAGTACTTC
once	TRBV20-1	TRBJ2-3	TRBD2	CSAEETSGRGDTQYF	TGCAGTGCTGAGGAGACTAGCGGGAGAGGGGATACGCAGTATTTT
NA	TRBV25-1	TRBJ2-7	NA	CASSERSLAYEQYF	TGTGCCAGCAGTGAAAGGAGTCTCGCCTACGAGCAGTACTTC
NA	TRBV30	TRBJ2-7	NA	CAWSVSTSYEQYF	TGTGCCTGGAGTGTGAGTACTTCCTACGAGCAGTACTTC
NA	TRBV27	TRBJ2-7	TRBD1	CASRRDSPTYEQYF	TGTGCCAGCAGACGGGACAGTCCTACCTACGAGCAGTACTTC
NA	TRBV5-4	TRBJ2-3	NA	CASSRTQRSGTDTQYF	TGTGCCAGCAGCCGGACCCAGAGATCCGGCACAGATACGCAGTATTTT
NA	TRBV15	TRBJ1-1	TRBD1	CATSRGDSHTEAFF	TGTGCCACCAGCAGAGGGGACAGTCATACTGAAGCTTTCTTT
NA	TRBV29-1	TRBJ1-2	NA	CSVEFARHYGYTF	TGCAGCGTTGAATTTGCGAGACACTATGGCTACACCTTC
NA	TRBV29-1	TRBJ1-1	NA	CSVAYTGEAFF	TGCAGCGTTGCTTATACTGGTGAAGCTTTCTTT
NA	TRBV12-3/TRBV12-4	TRBJ2-3	TRBD1	CASRSSGQGPDTQYF	TGTGCCAGCAGATCCTCCGGACAGGGACCAGATACGCAGTATTTT
NA	TRBV11-2	TRBJ1-2	NA	CASSPYGFYYGYTF	TGTGCCAGCAGCCCCTACGGATTTTACTATGGCTACACCTTC
NA	TRBV12-3/TRBV12-4	TRBJ2-4	NA	CASSLGSLPIGDIQYF	TGTGCCAGCAGTTTAGGGTCCCTACCTATTGGGGACATTCAGTACTTC
NA	TRBV21-1	TRBJ2-3	NA	CASSDPGTRGTDTQYF	TGTGCCAGCAGCGATCCCGGGACTCGGGGCACAGATACGCAGTATTTT
NA	TRBV7-2	TRBJ2-3	NA	CASSLLGVGTDTQYF	TGTGCCAGCAGCCTACTAGGGGTCGGAACAGATACGCAGTATTTT
NA	TRBV20-1	TRBJ2-5	NA	CSARSQGTSETQYF	TGCAGTGCTAGATCCCAGGGTACCTCAGAGACCCAGTACTTC
NA	TRBV7-9	TRBJ1-1	NA	CASSLGTANTEAFF	TGTGCCAGCAGCTTAGGTACAGCGAACACTGAAGCTTTCTTT
NA	TRBV14	TRBJ1-5	NA	CASSRRGNNQPQHF	TGTGCCAGCAGCCGGCGCGGGAACAATCAGCCCCAGCATTTT
once	TRBV18	TRBJ2-7	TRBD1	CASSPVRTGVHEQYF	TGTGCCAGCTCACCAGTGCGGACAGGGGTCCACGAGCAGTACTTC